This T cell receptor beta chain derives from a study of shared clonotypes between healthy human individuals. Notes on the study in general: Clonotype sharing among donors was expected to depend on sequencing depth. Sampling covered blood only; tissue repertoires likely differ.

CDR3 size: 13 residues. Trimming took 0 bases from V and 10 from J, leaving 12 bases between them. The germline CDR1 and CDR2 sequences are LNHNV and YYDKDF (reference sequence). Each sorted subset replicate got 200 ng genomic DNA, roughly 33,000 genomes. Libraries were prepared by immunoSEQ multiplex PCR; TCRdb keeps only in-frame clonotypes and omits some of them. The table shows hundreds of thousands of clones, with roughly 98% occurring only once. A remark on this clone: The antigen is not known.

Naive CD8 cells were CD45RO-negative, positively selected for CCR7, excluding terminally differentiated effector memory CD45RA+ cells. Sequencing was performed on naive CD8+ T cells sorted from blood. The rearrangement links TRBV15 to TRBJ1-1; possibly TRBD1 for D (5 bases). The TCR originated in a man younger than 40 in good health. This chain's CDR3 is CATSRDPRDGAFF. CDR3 bases: TGTGCCACCAGCAGAGATCCCAGGGATGGAGCTTTCTTT.